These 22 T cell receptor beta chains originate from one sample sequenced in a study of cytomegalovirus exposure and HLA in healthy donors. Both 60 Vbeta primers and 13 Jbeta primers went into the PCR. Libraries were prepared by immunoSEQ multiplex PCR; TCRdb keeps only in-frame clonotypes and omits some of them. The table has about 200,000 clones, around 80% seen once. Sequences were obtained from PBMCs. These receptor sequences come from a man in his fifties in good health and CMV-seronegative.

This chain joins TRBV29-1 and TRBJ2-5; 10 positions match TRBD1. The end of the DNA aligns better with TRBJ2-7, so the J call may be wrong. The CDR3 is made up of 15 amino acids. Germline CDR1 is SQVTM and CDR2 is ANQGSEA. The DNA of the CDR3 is TGCAGCGTTGAAGTTCGGACAGGGGGGTCCTACGAGCAGTACTTC. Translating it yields CSVEVRTGGSYEQYF.

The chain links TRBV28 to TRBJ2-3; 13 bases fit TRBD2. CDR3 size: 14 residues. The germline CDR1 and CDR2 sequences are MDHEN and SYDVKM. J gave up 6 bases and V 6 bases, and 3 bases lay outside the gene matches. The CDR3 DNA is TGTGCCAGCAGGGGACTAGCGGGAAAGGATACGCAGTATTTT. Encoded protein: CASRGLAGKDTQYF.

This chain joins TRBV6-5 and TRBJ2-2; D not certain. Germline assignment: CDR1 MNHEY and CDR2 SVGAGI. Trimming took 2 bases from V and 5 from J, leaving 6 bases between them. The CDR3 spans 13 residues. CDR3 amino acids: CASSYAVTGELFF. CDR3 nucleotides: TGTGCCAGCAGTTACGCGGTAACCGGGGAGCTGTTTTTT.

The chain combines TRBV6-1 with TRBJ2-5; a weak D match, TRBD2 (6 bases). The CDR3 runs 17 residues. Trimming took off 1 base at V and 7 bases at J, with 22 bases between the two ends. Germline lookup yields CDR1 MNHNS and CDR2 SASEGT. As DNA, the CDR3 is TGTGCCAGCAGTGAAGAGACGAGGGGCGGGGCTTATAGGACCCAGTACTTC. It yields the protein CASSEETRGGAYRTQYF.

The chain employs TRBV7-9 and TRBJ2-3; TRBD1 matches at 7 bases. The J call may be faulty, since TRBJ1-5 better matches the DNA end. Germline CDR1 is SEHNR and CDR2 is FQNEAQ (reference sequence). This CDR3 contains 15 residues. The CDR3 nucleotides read TGTGCCAGCAGCTTCGGAACTAGCGGGACAGATACGCAGCATTTT. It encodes CASSFGTSGTDTQHF.

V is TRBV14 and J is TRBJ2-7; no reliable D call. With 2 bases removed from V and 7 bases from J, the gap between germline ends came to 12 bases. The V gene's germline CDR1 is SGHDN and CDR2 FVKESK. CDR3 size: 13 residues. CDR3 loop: CASSQRLVGEQYF. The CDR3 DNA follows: TGTGCCAGCAGCCAACGTCTGGTCGGGGAGCAGTACTTC.

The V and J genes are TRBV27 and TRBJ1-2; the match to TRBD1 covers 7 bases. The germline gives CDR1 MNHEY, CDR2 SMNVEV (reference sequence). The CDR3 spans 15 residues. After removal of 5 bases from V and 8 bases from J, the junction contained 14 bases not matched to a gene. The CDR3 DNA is TGTGCCAGCAGTCCGTCAATTACAGGGGTACGGGGCTACACCTTC. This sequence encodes CASSPSITGVRGYTF.

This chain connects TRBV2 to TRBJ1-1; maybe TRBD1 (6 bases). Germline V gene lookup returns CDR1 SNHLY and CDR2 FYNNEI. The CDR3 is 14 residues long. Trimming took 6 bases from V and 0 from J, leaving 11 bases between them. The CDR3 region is CASSRTDMNTEAFF. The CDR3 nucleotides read TGTGCCAGCAGCCGGACAGACATGAACACTGAAGCTTTCTTT.

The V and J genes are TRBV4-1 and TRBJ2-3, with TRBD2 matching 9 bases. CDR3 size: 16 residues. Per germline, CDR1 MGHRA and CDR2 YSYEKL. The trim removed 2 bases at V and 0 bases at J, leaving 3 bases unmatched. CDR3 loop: CASSQLGLASTDTQYF. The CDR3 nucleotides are TGCGCCAGCAGCCAACTGGGACTAGCCAGCACAGATACGCAGTATTTT.

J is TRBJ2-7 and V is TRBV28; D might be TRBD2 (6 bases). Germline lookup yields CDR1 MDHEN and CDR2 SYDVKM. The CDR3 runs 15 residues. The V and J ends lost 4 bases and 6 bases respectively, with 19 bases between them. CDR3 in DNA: TGTGCCAGCAGTTCTATGAGCGGGCTATGGGGCGAGCAGTACTTC. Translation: CASSSMSGLWGEQYF.

The CDR3 here is CASSVRTGGEDEAFF. CDR3 DNA sequence: TGCGCCAGCAGCGTAAGGACAGGCGGCGAGGATGAAGCTTTCTTT. The chain couples TRBV5-1 to TRBJ1-1; 7 bases are a match to TRBD1. Germline trimming cut 4 bases from V and 7 bases from J; bases unmatched to any gene: 13. This CDR3 spans 15 amino acids. Germline V gives CDR1 SGHRS, CDR2 YFSETQ.

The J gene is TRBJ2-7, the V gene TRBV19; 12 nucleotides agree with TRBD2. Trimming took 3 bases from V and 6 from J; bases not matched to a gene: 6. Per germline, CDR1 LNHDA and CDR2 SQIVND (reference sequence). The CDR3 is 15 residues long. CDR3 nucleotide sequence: TGTGCCAGTAGTATGCGGACTAGCGGGGCCATCGAGCAGTACTTC. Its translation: CASSMRTSGAIEQYF. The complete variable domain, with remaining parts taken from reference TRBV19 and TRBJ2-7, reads DGGITQSPKYLFRKEGQNVTLSCEQNLNHDAMYWYRQDPGQGLRLIYYSQIVNDFQKGDIAEGYSVSREKKESFPLTVTSAQKNPTAFYLCASSMRTSGAIEQYFGPGTRLTVT.

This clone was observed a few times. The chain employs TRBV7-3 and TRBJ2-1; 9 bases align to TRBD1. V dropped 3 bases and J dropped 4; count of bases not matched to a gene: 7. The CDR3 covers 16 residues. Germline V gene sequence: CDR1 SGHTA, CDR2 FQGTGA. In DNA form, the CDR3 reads TGTGCCAGCAGCTTCCTCGGGACAGGGAAGTACAATGAGCAGTTCTTC. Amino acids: CASSFLGTGKYNEQFF.

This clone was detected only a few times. CDR3 nucleotide sequence: TGTGCCAGCAGCTTAGATTACCGCAGAGGGACAAGTGTCGATGAAAAACTGTTTTTT. Translated, it gives CASSLDYRRGTSVDEKLFF. The chain carries TRBV11-2 and TRBJ1-4; possible D gene TRBD1, 6 bases. The CDR3 contains 19 residues. Per germline, CDR1 SGHAT and CDR2 FQNNGV. V gave up 0 bases and J gave up 6 bases, with 23 bases separating them. The variable domain in full, completed from reference TRBV11-2 and TRBJ1-4, reads EAGVAQSPRYKIIEKRQSVAFWCNPISGHATLYWYQQILGQGPKLLIQFQNNGVVDDSQLPKDRFSAERLKGVDSTLKIQPAKLEDSAVYLCASSLDYRRGTSVDEKLFFGSGTQLSVL.

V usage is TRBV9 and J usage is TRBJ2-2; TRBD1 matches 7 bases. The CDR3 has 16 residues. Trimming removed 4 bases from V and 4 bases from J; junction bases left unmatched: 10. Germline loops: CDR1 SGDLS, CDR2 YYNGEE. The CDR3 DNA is TGTGCCAGCAGCCCCGAGGCAGGGGGTCGCACCGGGGAGCTGTTTTTT. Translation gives CASSPEAGGRTGELFF.

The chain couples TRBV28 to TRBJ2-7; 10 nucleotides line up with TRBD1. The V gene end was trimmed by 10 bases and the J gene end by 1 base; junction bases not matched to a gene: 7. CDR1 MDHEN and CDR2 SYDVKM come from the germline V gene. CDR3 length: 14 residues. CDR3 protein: CAITGTGVSYEQYF. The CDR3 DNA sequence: TGTGCCATAACCGGGACAGGGGTATCCTACGAGCAGTACTTC.

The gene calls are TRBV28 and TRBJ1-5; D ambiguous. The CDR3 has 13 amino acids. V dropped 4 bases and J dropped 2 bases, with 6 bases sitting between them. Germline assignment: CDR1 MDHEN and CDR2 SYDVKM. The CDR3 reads CASSSTGNQPQHF. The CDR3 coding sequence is TGTGCCAGCAGTTCCACAGGCAATCAGCCCCAGCATTTT.

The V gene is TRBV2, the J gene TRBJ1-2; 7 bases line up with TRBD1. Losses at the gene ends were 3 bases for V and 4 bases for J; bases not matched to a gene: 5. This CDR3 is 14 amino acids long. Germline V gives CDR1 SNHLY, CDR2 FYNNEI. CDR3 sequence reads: CASSEGTEFYGYTF. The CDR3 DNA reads TGTGCCAGCAGTGAGGGGACAGAGTTCTATGGCTACACCTTC.

CDR3 residues: CASSLRTSGRGFDTGELFF. The CDR3, as DNA: TGTGCCAGCAGCTTAAGGACTAGCGGGAGAGGTTTTGACACCGGGGAGCTGTTTTTT. The V and J genes are TRBV7-8 and TRBJ2-2; 13 bases match TRBD2. Trimming at V came to 2 bases and at J to 3 bases, leaving 9 bases not matched to a gene. CDR1 and CDR2 (germline): SGHVS, FQNEAQ. The CDR3 covers 19 residues. The full variable domain, completed using reference TRBV7-8 and TRBJ2-2, is GAGVSQSPRYKVAKRGQDVALRCDPISGHVSLFWYQQALGQGPEFLTYFQNEAQLDKSGLPSDRFFAERPEGSVSTLKIQRTQQEDSAVYLCASSLRTSGRGFDTGELFFGEGSRLTVL.

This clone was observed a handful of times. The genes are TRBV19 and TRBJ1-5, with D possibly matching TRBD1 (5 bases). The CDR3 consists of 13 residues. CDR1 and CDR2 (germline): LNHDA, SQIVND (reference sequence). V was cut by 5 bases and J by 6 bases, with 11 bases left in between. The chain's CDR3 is CASSWNGGQPQHF. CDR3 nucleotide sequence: TGTGCCAGTAGTTGGAACGGGGGTCAGCCCCAGCATTTT.

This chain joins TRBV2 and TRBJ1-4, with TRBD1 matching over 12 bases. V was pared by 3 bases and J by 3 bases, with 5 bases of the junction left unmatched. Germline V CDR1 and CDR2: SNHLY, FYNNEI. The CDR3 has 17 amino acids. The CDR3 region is CASSDPGQGAANEKLFF. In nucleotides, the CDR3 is TGTGCCAGCAGTGACCCGGGACAGGGGGCGGCTAATGAAAAACTGTTTTTT.

CDR3 nucleotides: TGTGCCAGCAGCGTCGTTCCCGTTAATGAAAAACTGTTTTTT. Amino acid sequence: CASSVVPVNEKLFF. This chain links TRBV7-9 with TRBJ1-4; D is unresolved. The V gene lost 5 bases and the J gene lost 4 bases, with 11 bases spanning the gap. The CDR3 is made up of 14 amino acids. Germline values: CDR1 SEHNR, CDR2 FQNEAQ (reference sequence).